These 32 T cell receptor beta chains originate from one sample sequenced in a study of CD8+ T cells in alopecia areata. RNA was extracted and reverse transcribed into cDNA as the sequencing template. The table came from immunoSEQ multiplex PCR; TCRdb's copy has only in-frame clones and leaves some out. Among around 200,000 clones listed, roughly 62% were seen once. The treatment was: oral pan-JAK inhibitor, 5-10 mg twice daily. The sequences come from CD8+ T cells sorted from blood, collected at week 24, from a patient treated with tofacitinib. The receptors derive from a human donor with alopecia areata.

J is TRBJ1-2 and V is TRBV2; possible D gene TRBD1, 5 bases. This CDR3 is built from 16 residues. V gave up 2 bases and J gave up 8 bases, with 21 bases separating them. The germline gives CDR1 SNHLY, CDR2 FYNNEI. CDR3 residues: CASSEYPTDPVWGYTF. CDR3 sequence (DNA): TGTGCCAGCAGTGAATATCCGACAGATCCTGTATGGGGCTACACCTTC.

V gene TRBV2 combines with J gene TRBJ1-1; 9 nucleotides line up with TRBD1. CDR3 size: 14 residues. Unmatched junction bases numbered 3, after V lost 3 bases and J lost 4 bases. Germline CDR1 reads SNHLY; CDR2 reads FYNNEI. CDR3: CASSEGQGGTEAFF. The CDR3 nucleotides are TGTGCCAGCAGTGAGGGACAGGGTGGCACTGAAGCTTTCTTT.

The chain's CDR3 is CASSYEGLFF. In nucleotides, the CDR3 is TGTGCCAGCAGTTACGAGGGTCTGTTTTTT. The chain links TRBV2 to TRBJ2-2; a possible D gene is TRBD2 (5 bases). Germline values: CDR1 SNHLY, CDR2 FYNNEI. The germline V and J ends were trimmed by 5 bases and 14 bases, with 9 bases remaining between them. The CDR3 loop spans 10 amino acids.

The chain recombines TRBV30 with TRBJ1-4, with 8 bases matching TRBD1. The V gene's germline CDR1 is GTSNPN and CDR2 SVGIG (reference sequence). There are 15 residues in the CDR3. V dropped 1 base and J dropped 4; count of bases not matched to a gene: 5. CDR3 in DNA: TGTGCCTGGAGTGCCGGAACAGGGGGTAATGAAAAACTGTTTTTT. Residues: CAWSAGTGGNEKLFF.

V gene TRBV19 combines with J gene TRBJ1-1, with a weak D call TRBD1 (5 bases). The V gene's germline CDR1 is LNHDA and CDR2 SQIVND (reference sequence). The CDR3 consists of 17 residues. V lost 7 bases to trimming and J lost 4 bases, with 25 bases between them. The CDR3 coding sequence is TGTGCCAGTACCCATTCGGGACGTTTTCCTGTGGGCACTGAAGCTTTCTTT. Translated, it gives CASTHSGRFPVGTEAFF.

The chain employs TRBV6-5 and TRBJ1-1, with a tentative D call TRBD1 (5 bases). The CDR3 runs to 13 residues. V was trimmed by 5 bases and J by 4 bases, leaving 11 bases between them. The germline CDR1 and CDR2 sequences are MNHEY and SVGAGI. For the CDR3, the DNA is TGTGCCAGCAGTGCCCAGGGTTTCACTGAAGCTTTCTTT. Translation gives CASSAQGFTEAFF.

The CDR3 bases are TGTGCCAGCAGTGTACCGTGGGACAGGACGAACACCGGGGAGCTGTTTTTT. Its translation is CASSVPWDRTNTGELFF. The V call is TRBV2, the J call TRBJ2-2; TRBD1 matches 8 bases. The V and J ends lost 4 bases and 0 bases, in that order; junction bases with no gene match: 7. CDR1 and CDR2 (germline): SNHLY, FYNNEI. The CDR3 runs to 17 residues.

On this clone: The junction and the germline gene differ at one end; a read error may be behind it. This chain's CDR3 is CASSPSPAYSEQFF. The CDR3, as DNA: TGTGCTAGCAGTCCTTCACCCGCCTACAGTGAGCAGTTCTTC. The rearrangement links TRBV7-7 to TRBJ2-1; D not certain. The germline gives CDR1 SSHAT, CDR2 FNYEAQ (reference sequence). This CDR3 is built from 14 residues.

The chain employs TRBV30 and TRBJ2-2, with D perhaps matching TRBD2 (6 bases). From germline, CDR1 is GTSNPN and CDR2 SVGIG (reference sequence). This CDR3 comprises 12 residues. Trimming stripped 7 bases from V and 3 bases from J, with 9 bases between. The DNA of the CDR3 is TGTGCCTTAACGGGGGACACCGGGGAGCTGTTTTTT. Its protein product is CALTGDTGELFF.

The V call is TRBV12-5, the J call TRBJ1-1, with D perhaps matching TRBD1 (6 bases). V was cut by 5 bases and J by 4 bases, with 14 bases left in between. The CDR3 has 14 residues. The germline V gene encodes CDR1 LGHNT and CDR2 FRNRAP. As DNA, the CDR3 is TGTGCTAGTGGTCTAGGGACAATGGCCACTGAAGCTTTCTTT. This encodes CASGLGTMATEAFF.

The chain recombines TRBV14 with TRBJ1-1, with unresolved D. The V end lost 4 bases, the J end lost 1 base, and 10 bases lay between the germline ends. From germline, CDR1 is SGHDN and CDR2 FVKESK. The CDR3 extends over 14 amino acids. The CDR3 loop is CASSRSGKNTEAFF. The DNA of the CDR3 is TGTGCCAGCAGCCGGTCGGGTAAGAACACTGAAGCTTTCTTT.

This chain links TRBV2 with TRBJ1-2; D remains ambiguous. Germline-derived CDR1 and CDR2 are SNHLY and FYNNEI. The CDR3 is 12 amino acids. V gave up 8 bases and J gave up 1 base, with 8 bases separating them. The CDR3 region is CASLRVNYGYTF. The CDR3 nucleotides read TGTGCCAGCCTAAGGGTTAACTATGGCTACACCTTC.

The V gene is TRBV5-1, the J gene TRBJ2-5; D is possibly TRBD1 (6 bases). The CDR3 sequence is 16 residues long. Trimming took 0 bases from V and 0 from J, leaving 12 bases between them. Per germline, CDR1 SGHRS and CDR2 YFSETQ. For the CDR3, the DNA is TGCGCCAGCAGCTTGGCGAGGACAGTGTACCAAGAGACCCAGTACTTC. Protein product: CASSLARTVYQETQYF.

The chain uses TRBV13 and TRBJ2-3, with 14 bases matching TRBD2. The germline V gene encodes CDR1 PRHDT and CDR2 FYEKMQ (reference sequence). This CDR3 has 17 residues. Trimming took 4 bases from V and 5 from J; bases not matched to a gene: 8. The CDR3 bases are TGTGCCAGCAGCTCGAAGGGACTAGCGGGGGCTATAGATACGCAGTATTTT. Protein product: CASSSKGLAGAIDTQYF.

The chain couples TRBV13 to TRBJ2-2; no firm D call. The CDR3 length is 14 residues. Germline V gene sequence: CDR1 PRHDT, CDR2 FYEKMQ (reference sequence). V shed 6 bases and J shed 7 bases, with 15 bases lying between them. CDR3 in amino acids: CASSPGPVDGELFF. The CDR3 DNA reads TGTGCCAGCAGTCCTGGACCGGTGGACGGGGAGCTGTTTTTT.

The chain recombines TRBV13 with TRBJ1-1; TRBD1 might be the D (5 bases). The CDR3 has 13 residues. The V end was cut by 5 bases, the J end by 4 bases, with 11 bases between. Germline assignment: CDR1 PRHDT and CDR2 FYEKMQ (reference sequence). For the CDR3, the DNA is TGTGCCAGCAGCCATGGGGGTAGCACTGAAGCTTTCTTT. Its protein product is CASSHGGSTEAFF.

This clone was observed a handful of times. The rearrangement joins TRBV6-5 to TRBJ2-5; 9 bases agree with TRBD2. Germline V gene lookup returns CDR1 MNHEY and CDR2 SVGAGI. J gave up 4 bases and V 5 bases, and 8 bases lay outside the gene matches. This CDR3 has 15 amino acids. CDR3 loop: CASSLIAGEGETQYF. Written as DNA, the CDR3 is TGTGCCAGCAGTCTAATAGCGGGGGAGGGAGAGACCCAGTACTTC.

The chain has TRBV10-2 and TRBJ1-2, with D perhaps matching TRBD1 (5 bases). This CDR3 contains 13 residues. V was cut by 4 bases and J by 1 base, with 7 bases left in between. Germline V gene lookup returns CDR1 WSHSY and CDR2 SAAADI. The CDR3: CASSVGDNYGYTF. In DNA, the CDR3 is TGCGCCAGCAGTGTGGGGGATAACTATGGCTACACCTTC.

This clone was counted a few times. The chain is built from TRBV29-1 and TRBJ1-2, with no clear D. V dropped 6 bases and J dropped 6 bases, with 11 bases sitting between them. CDR1 SQVTM and CDR2 ANQGSEA come from the germline V gene. The CDR3 length is 11 residues. The CDR3: CSVGSHDGYTF. The CDR3 DNA sequence: TGCAGCGTGGGGTCGCACGATGGCTACACCTTC.

This chain connects TRBV7-8 to TRBJ2-1; 8 positions agree with TRBD2. The CDR3 sequence is 16 residues long. V was pared by 1 base and J by 2 bases, with 4 bases of the junction left unmatched. Germline values: CDR1 SGHVS, CDR2 FQNEAQ. CDR3 loop: CASSLGGLAPYNEQFF. The CDR3 nucleotides read TGTGCCAGCAGCTTAGGAGGACTAGCCCCCTACAATGAGCAGTTCTTC.

This clone was seen a handful of times. The chain recombines TRBV13 with TRBJ2-1; TRBD2 matches 11 bases. The CDR3 runs to 15 residues. The trim removed 4 bases at V and 5 bases at J, leaving 4 bases unmatched. The germline gives CDR1 PRHDT, CDR2 FYEKMQ (reference sequence). The chain's CDR3 is CASSSGTSGHNEQFF. CDR3 sequence (DNA): TGTGCCAGCAGCTCTGGGACTAGCGGCCACAATGAGCAGTTCTTC.

This clone came up a few times. The CDR3 protein is CASSGDREGPLDEQYF. The DNA for the CDR3 is TGTGCCAGCAGCGGGGACAGGGAGGGGCCCCTGGACGAGCAGTACTTC. This sequence joins TRBV9 and TRBJ2-7; 9 bases map to TRBD1. The J segment lost 5 bases and the V segment lost 3 bases, leaving 12 bases of the junction unmatched. The CDR3 length is 16 residues. CDR1 and CDR2 from the germline V gene are SGDLS and YYNGEE.

This clone showed up many times. The chain links TRBV2 to TRBJ1-2, with 9 bases lining up with TRBD1. CDR3 length: 15 residues. V lost 6 bases to trimming and J lost 5 bases; unmatched junction nucleotides: 10. Germline V lookup: CDR1 SNHLY, CDR2 FYNNEI. CDR3 nucleotides: TGTGCCAGCAGCGCCTGGGGACAGGGCGGGTATGGCTACACCTTC. This gives the protein CASSAWGQGGYGYTF.

This rearrangement joins TRBV10-2 to TRBJ2-1; D is unresolved. CDR1 is WSHSY, CDR2 SAAADI, per germline. This CDR3 has 14 amino acids. The V and J ends lost 9 bases and 5 bases respectively, with 17 bases between them. This CDR3 reads CASDPGGFNNEQFF. CDR3 nucleotides: TGCGCCAGTGACCCAGGTGGGTTCAACAATGAGCAGTTCTTC.

The chain uses TRBV29-1 and TRBJ2-5; the match to TRBD2 covers 8 bases. The ends lost 6 bases at V and 5 bases at J; junction bases unmatched: 14. Germline V gives CDR1 SQVTM, CDR2 ANQGSEA. There are 15 residues in the CDR3. CDR3 region: CSVPAGGASWETQYF. CDR3 coding DNA: TGCAGCGTACCCGCGGGGGGCGCCTCGTGGGAGACCCAGTACTTC.

The chain employs TRBV27 and TRBJ1-2; 7 bases map to TRBD1. With 6 bases clipped from V and 6 bases from J, the junction kept 16 bases outside the gene matches. In germline, CDR1 is MNHEY, CDR2 SMNVEV (reference sequence). This CDR3 region has 16 residues. CDR3 residues: CASRSRGQRRADGYTF. CDR3 DNA sequence: TGTGCCAGCAGATCTAGGGGACAGAGGAGAGCGGATGGCTACACCTTC.

This clone was counted only a few times. V and J are TRBV30 and TRBJ2-3; 8 bases are a match to TRBD2. The length of the CDR3 is 15 residues. Trimming at V came to 0 bases and at J to 2 bases, leaving 4 bases not matched to a gene. Germline CDR1 reads GTSNPN; CDR2 reads SVGIG (reference sequence). The CDR3 DNA reads TGTGCCTGGAGTGTCGGTAGCGGGGACACAGATACGCAGTATTTT. This encodes CAWSVGSGDTDTQYF. The full variable domain, with the rest looked up from reference TRBV30 and TRBJ2-3, is SQTIHQWPATLVQPVGSPLSLECTVEGTSNPNLYWYRQAAGRGLQLLFYSVGIGQISSEVPQNLSASRPQDRQFILSSKKLLLSDSGFYLCAWSVGSGDTDTQYFGPGTRLTVL.

The chain uses TRBV7-9 and TRBJ2-7; possible D gene TRBD2, 5 bases. V lost 1 base and J 3 bases, leaving 13 bases between the germline ends. Germline V gene sequence: CDR1 SEHNR, CDR2 FQNEAQ (reference sequence). The CDR3 covers 15 residues. The CDR3 region is CASSLGSRDNYEQYF. Here the CDR3 DNA reads TGTGCCAGCAGCTTAGGCTCCCGGGATAACTACGAGCAGTACTTC.

This clone was seen only a few times. This chain joins TRBV7-9 and TRBJ1-1; a weak D match, TRBD1 (5 bases). The V end lost 5 bases, the J end lost 2 bases, and 21 bases lay between the germline ends. Germline-derived CDR1 and CDR2 are SEHNR and FQNEAQ (reference sequence). The CDR3 sequence is 17 residues long. In DNA form, the CDR3 reads TGTGCCAGCAGCCCGGGACCCCGCCGCATCGGAAACACTGAAGCTTTCTTT. This sequence encodes CASSPGPRRIGNTEAFF.

This chain uses TRBV13 with TRBJ2-7, with 8 bases fitting TRBD2. CDR3 length equals 14 residues. In germline, CDR1 is PRHDT, CDR2 FYEKMQ (reference sequence). V gave up 5 bases and J gave up 4 bases; unmatched junction bases: 7. CDR3 in DNA: TGTGCCAGCAGCGTCGGGGGGGCCGGGTACGAGCAGTACTTC. Translation: CASSVGGAGYEQYF. Full variable domain (remainder filled in from reference TRBV13 and TRBJ2-7): AAGVIQSPRHLIKEKRETATLKCYPIPRHDTVYWYQQGPGQDPQFLISFYEKMQSDKGSIPDRFSAQQFSDYHSELNMSSLELGDSALYFCASSVGGAGYEQYFGPGTRLTVT.

This rearrangement joins TRBV5-1 to TRBJ2-7, with D perhaps TRBD2 (7 bases). CDR3 length: 23 amino acids. Germline-derived CDR1 and CDR2 are SGHRS and YFSETQ. V shed 4 bases and J shed 3 bases, with 41 bases lying between them. The CDR3 protein is CASSPEGGPFAYFYVRDFYEQYF. The CDR3 DNA reads as TGCGCCAGCAGCCCCGAGGGGGGGCCCTTCGCCTACTTCTACGTGAGGGATTTCTACGAGCAGTACTTC.

The CDR3 DNA reads as TGTGCCTGGAGTGAAATAGGGGGCCGTAATTCACCCCTCCACTTT. Translated, it gives CAWSEIGGRNSPLHF. The chain combines TRBV30 with TRBJ1-6; TRBD1 matches 7 bases. CDR3 length equals 15 residues. With V trimmed by 1 base and J by 6 bases, 6 bases remained unmatched. CDR1 GTSNPN and CDR2 SVGIG come from the germline V gene (reference sequence). Full variable domain (outside the CDR3, taken from reference TRBV30 and TRBJ1-6): SQTIHQWPATLVQPVGSPLSLECTVEGTSNPNLYWYRQAAGRGLQLLFYSVGIGQISSEVPQNLSASRPQDRQFILSSKKLLLSDSGFYLCAWSEIGGRNSPLHFGNGTRLTVT.